These 6 T cell receptor beta chains share one sample of origin, sequenced in a study of radiotherapy plus CTLA-4 blockade in lung cancer. Profiling relied on immunoSEQ multiplex PCR, and the TCRdb table lists in-frame clones only, not all of them. The top ten clones hold more than 2% of a sample with about 85,000 clones, around 85% of them seen once. Sequenced here: peripheral blood, sampled from a patient treated with radiotherapy plus ipilimumab. These receptors all come from a human donor with non-small cell lung cancer who had a partial response to radiotherapy plus ipilimumab.

The chain carries TRBV5-1 and TRBJ2-2, with 10 bases fitting TRBD1. Germline loops: CDR1 SGHRS, CDR2 YFSETQ. V lost 5 bases to trimming and J lost 2 bases; unmatched junction nucleotides: 9. The CDR3 runs 17 residues. The CDR3 loop is CASRRGTGESNTGELFF. The CDR3 region has the DNA TGCGCCAGCAGACGAGGGACAGGGGAAAGTAACACCGGGGAGCTGTTTTTT.

The chain recombines TRBV7-9 with TRBJ2-1; 12 bases agree with TRBD2. Per germline, CDR1 SEHNR and CDR2 FQNEAQ (reference sequence). J gave up 2 bases and V 5 bases, and 7 bases lay outside the gene matches. The CDR3 is 17 amino acids. In DNA, the CDR3 is TGTGCCAGCAGCCCCCCAGGACTAGCGGGAACCTACAATGAGCAGTTCTTC. This gives the protein CASSPPGLAGTYNEQFF.

The chain recombines TRBV7-2 with TRBJ2-7; 14 nucleotides match TRBD2. CDR3 size: 18 residues. With V trimmed by 0 bases and J by 0 bases, 4 bases remained unmatched. Germline V gene lookup returns CDR1 SGHTA and CDR2 FQGNSA. DNA for the CDR3: TGTGCCAGCAGCTTAGCGGGGGGGACTAGCGGGAGCTCCTACGAGCAGTACTTC. Translation: CASSLAGGTSGSSYEQYF. The variable domain in full, with the rest retrieved from reference TRBV7-2 and TRBJ2-7, is GAGVSQSPSNKVTEKGKDVELRCDPISGHTALYWYRQSLGQGLEFLIYFQGNSAPDKSGLPSDRFSAERTGGSVSTLTIQRTQQEDSAVYLCASSLAGGTSGSSYEQYFGPGTRLTVT.

The genes are TRBV28 and TRBJ1-6, with 11 bases matching TRBD1. V lost 5 bases and J lost 8; bases outside the gene matches: 5. The V gene's germline CDR1 is MDHEN and CDR2 SYDVKM. The CDR3 contains 15 residues. CDR3 residues: CASSRGQGADSPLHF. The CDR3 DNA follows: TGTGCCAGCAGTAGAGGACAGGGGGCAGATTCACCCCTCCACTTT.

This chain uses TRBV7-2 with TRBJ1-2; D gene uncertain. Germline CDR1 reads SGHTA; CDR2 reads FQGNSA. The V gene lost 0 bases and the J gene lost 7 bases, with 21 bases spanning the gap. The CDR3 is made up of 17 amino acids. As DNA, the CDR3 is TGTGCCAGCAGCTTAGCTAGTCTGGCCAGAGGTATTGGTGGCTACACCTTC. Translated, it gives CASSLASLARGIGGYTF.

The chain joins TRBV7-2 to TRBJ2-3, with D unresolved. The length of the CDR3 is 13 residues. Germline CDR1 is SGHTA and CDR2 is FQGNSA. Trimming took 4 bases from V and 11 from J, leaving 16 bases between them. In nucleotides, the CDR3 is TGTGCCAGCAGCTACGAAGACCGGGTCAGGCAGTATTTT. Encoded protein: CASSYEDRVRQYF.